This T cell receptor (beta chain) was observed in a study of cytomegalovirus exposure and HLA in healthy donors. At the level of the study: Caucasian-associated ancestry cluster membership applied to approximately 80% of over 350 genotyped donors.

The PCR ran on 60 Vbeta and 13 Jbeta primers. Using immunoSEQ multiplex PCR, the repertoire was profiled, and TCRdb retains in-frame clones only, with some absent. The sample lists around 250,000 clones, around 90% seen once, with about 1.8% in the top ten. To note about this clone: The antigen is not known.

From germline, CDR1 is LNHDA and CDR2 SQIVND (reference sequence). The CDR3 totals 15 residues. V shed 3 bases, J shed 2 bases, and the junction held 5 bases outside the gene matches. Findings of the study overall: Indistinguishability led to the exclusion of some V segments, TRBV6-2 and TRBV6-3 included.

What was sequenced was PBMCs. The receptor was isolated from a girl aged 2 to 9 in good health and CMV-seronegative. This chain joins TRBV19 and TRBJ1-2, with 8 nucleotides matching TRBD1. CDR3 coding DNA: TGTGCCAGTAGTATTGGGGCAGGGGGCAACTATGGCTACACCTTC. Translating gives CASSIGAGGNYGYTF.